The clone carrying this T cell receptor (beta chain) was seen a single time. The entry originates in a study of OX40 agonist ivuxolimab in advanced cancers. Overall study: Across the patients, intravenous ivuxolimab was delivered every 2 weeks at 0.01 to 10 mg/kg. Partial responses were achieved by three patients: one hepatocellular carcinoma, two cutaneous melanoma. Those enrolled were roughly 80% male, with a mean age of about 60 years and ages from about 20 to 79. Treatment received earlier with anti-PD-1, anti-PD-L1 or anti-CTLA-4 agents was allowed, and 40% had some.

TCRdb's copy holds only in-frame clones and misses some; the assay was immunoSEQ multiplex PCR. The table includes 90,000 to 100,000 clones, approximately 90% detected once. The origin of this receptor is an adult with an advanced solid tumor such as melanoma, head and neck, liver or kidney cancer. The source was CD4+ or CD8+ T cells sorted from blood, collected in a trial of the OX40 agonist ivuxolimab.

CDR3 sequence reads: CASSVEDMRNEKLFF. The CDR3 DNA sequence: TGTGCCAGCAGCGTAGAGGACATGAGGAATGAAAAACTGTTTTTT. The chain is built from TRBV9 and TRBJ1-4; maybe TRBD1 (5 bases). The CDR3 is made up of 15 amino acids. Germline CDR1 is SGDLS and CDR2 is YYNGEE. V lost 0 bases and J lost 5, with 11 bases in between.